These 29 T cell receptor beta chains were sequenced from one sample in a study of spatial heterogeneity in lung cancer. Time point specified: sample taken at primary tumor resection. Researchers sequenced whole RNA taken from tumor, nontumor lung or frozen PBMC without sorting. TCRdb redid the calling of the 5' RACE reads with MiXCR, one entry per CDR3 protein. The data contain about 17,000 distinct CDR3 sequences, about 20% of them singletons. The sample consisted of PBMCs, taken at surgery. The receptors were sampled from a female donor with early-stage non-small cell lung cancer.

By sample fraction, this clonotype is medium-sized. The rearrangement uses TRBV28 and TRBJ2-3; D is ambiguous. Germline V lookup: CDR1 MDHEN, CDR2 SYDVKM. The CDR3 sequence is 14 residues long. V was pared by 2 bases and J by 2 bases, with 8 bases between. The CDR3 sequence: CASSLRQVTDTQYF. In DNA form, the CDR3 reads TGTGCCAGCAGTTTAAGGCAGGTCACAGATACGCAGTATTTT.

In regard to this clonotype: Since a much larger clone is just one base distant, this may be a read error. The genes are TRBV24-1 and TRBJ2-2; weak D call: TRBD2 (5 bases). The CDR3 length is 14 residues. Germline V CDR1 and CDR2: KGHDR, SFDVKD. The DNA for the CDR3 is TGTGTCACCAGTGCGGCGGGCTACACCGGGGAGCTGTTTTTT. It translates to CVTSAAGYTGELFF.

This clonotype was detected ten times or more. The V gene is TRBV7-2, the J gene TRBJ2-7, with D perhaps matching TRBD2 (7 bases). The germline V gene encodes CDR1 SGHTA and CDR2 FQGNSA. This CDR3 has 14 amino acids. Trimming stripped 4 bases from V and 0 bases from J, with 10 bases between. In DNA form, the CDR3 reads TGTGCCAGCAGCTCGAGGGGGGGCTCCTACGAGCAGTACTTC. The encoded protein is CASSSRGGSYEQYF. The full variable domain, rest sourced from reference TRBV7-2 and TRBJ2-7, is GAGVSQSPSNKVTEKGKDVELRCDPISGHTALYWYRQSLGQGLEFLIYFQGNSAPDKSGLPSDRFSAERTGGSVSTLTIQRTQQEDSAVYLCASSSRGGSYEQYFGPGTRLTVT.

The sample holds many counts of this clonotype. V usage is TRBV7-9 and J usage is TRBJ2-2, with TRBD2 matching 14 bases. The CDR3 has 20 residues. CDR1 SEHNR and CDR2 FQNEAQ come from the germline V gene (reference sequence). Trimming removed 5 bases from V and 2 bases from J; junction bases left unmatched: 13. The CDR3 nucleotides are TGTGCCAGCAGCCGCATGCGACTAGCGGGAGGGAAGATAAACACCGGGGAGCTGTTTTTT. Translation: CASSRMRLAGGKINTGELFF. The variable domain in full, with the rest retrieved from reference TRBV7-9 and TRBJ2-2, is DTGVSQNPRHKITKRGQNVTFRCDPISEHNRLYWYRQTLGQGPEFLTYFQNEAQLEKSRLLSDRFSAERPKGSFSTLEIQRTEQGDSAMYLCASSRMRLAGGKINTGELFFGEGSRLTVL.

The chain employs TRBV7-6 and TRBJ2-1; D possibly corresponds to TRBD2 (5 bases). There are 15 residues in the CDR3. V lost 5 bases and J 5 bases, leaving 16 bases between the germline ends. Per germline, CDR1 SGHVS and CDR2 FNYEAQ. The CDR3 region is CASSTFASGNNEQFF. The CDR3 region has the DNA TGTGCCAGCAGCACATTCGCCAGCGGCAACAATGAGCAGTTCTTC.

This clonotype was detected many times. The chain joins TRBV11-3 to TRBJ2-3; D is ambiguous. The V end was cut by 5 bases, the J end by 0 bases, with 15 bases between. CDR3 length: 16 residues. Germline CDR1 is SGHNT and CDR2 is YENEEA. CDR3 sequence (DNA): TGTGCCAGCAGCACCACAGTACTTGAAAGCACAGATACGCAGTATTTT. Protein product: CASSTTVLESTDTQYF.

This chain uses TRBV5-5 with TRBJ2-3; D possibly corresponds to TRBD2 (5 bases). Germline V gene lookup returns CDR1 SGHKS and CDR2 YYEKEE (reference sequence). The ends were cut back, 4 bases at V and 3 bases at J, with 18 bases in the middle. CDR3 length: 16 amino acids. The chain's CDR3 is CASSPSLARVTDTQYF. The DNA of the CDR3 is TGTGCCAGCAGCCCCTCCCTGGCGAGGGTGACAGATACGCAGTATTTT.

This clonotype was seen at least ten times. The chain is built from TRBV7-2 and TRBJ2-1; D is possibly TRBD2 (6 bases). The germline CDR1 and CDR2 sequences are SGHTA and FQGNSA. Trimming took off 1 base at V and 5 bases at J, with 15 bases between the two ends. The CDR3 extends over 16 amino acids. CDR3 loop: CASSLGGLAPHNEQFF. The CDR3 bases are TGTGCCAGCAGCTTAGGGGGCCTAGCGCCCCACAATGAGCAGTTCTTC.

Many counts were recorded for this clonotype. The chain has TRBV5-1 and TRBJ2-7, with D uncertain. CDR3 size: 14 residues. Germline V gene lookup returns CDR1 SGHRS and CDR2 YFSETQ. With 4 bases removed from V and 0 bases from J, the gap between germline ends came to 11 bases. The CDR3 reads CASSLDGNSYEQYF. The CDR3 DNA reads TGCGCCAGCAGCCTGGACGGCAACTCCTACGAGCAGTACTTC. The variable domain in full, with the rest retrieved from reference TRBV5-1 and TRBJ2-7, is KAGVTQTPRYLIKTRGQQVTLSCSPISGHRSVSWYQQTPGQGLQFLFEYFSETQRNKGNFPGRFSGRQFSNSRSEMNVSTLELGDSALYLCASSLDGNSYEQYFGPGTRLTVT.

This clonotype was observed many times. The rearrangement joins TRBV28 to TRBJ1-2; unclear D gene. Germline CDR1 reads MDHEN; CDR2 reads SYDVKM. The CDR3 sequence is 15 residues long. V dropped 7 bases and J dropped 0 bases, with 15 bases sitting between them. The CDR3 DNA follows: TGTGCCAGCATCACCGCCCCCAGCGCTAACTATGGCTACACCTTC. Encoded protein: CASITAPSANYGYTF.

The table lists this clonotype with many counts. V gene TRBV5-1 combines with J gene TRBJ2-6, with no clear D. V was clipped by 2 bases and J by 3 bases, with 9 bases between them. Germline CDR1 and CDR2: SGHRS and YFSETQ. CDR3 size: 15 residues. The CDR3, as DNA: TGCGCCAGCAGCTTCGCGCCCGGTGGGGCCAACGTCCTGACTTTC. Translated, it gives CASSFAPGGANVLTF. The variable domain in full, with the rest retrieved from reference TRBV5-1 and TRBJ2-6, is KAGVTQTPRYLIKTRGQQVTLSCSPISGHRSVSWYQQTPGQGLQFLFEYFSETQRNKGNFPGRFSGRQFSNSRSEMNVSTLELGDSALYLCASSFAPGGANVLTFGAGSRLTVL.

By frequency in the sample, this clonotype is medium-sized. The CDR3 reads CASSSGLNQPQHF. The CDR3 region has the DNA TGTGCCAGCAGCTCGGGCCTCAATCAGCCCCAGCATTTT. J is TRBJ1-5 and V is TRBV5-8; no clear D gene. The CDR3 is 13 residues long. Germline V gene sequence: CDR1 SGHTS, CDR2 YDEGEE. Trimming removed 3 bases at V and 3 bases at J, with 7 bases between.

This rearrangement joins TRBV14 to TRBJ2-1; D unresolved. V lost 1 base, J lost 4 bases, and 8 bases lay in between. Germline V lookup: CDR1 SGHDN, CDR2 FVKESK. The CDR3 length is 14 residues. CDR3 sequence reads: CASSQGVLYNEQFF. The CDR3 nucleotides are TGTGCCAGCAGCCAAGGCGTCCTGTACAATGAGCAGTTCTTC. Full variable domain (remainder filled in from reference TRBV14 and TRBJ2-1): EAGVTQFPSHSVIEKGQTVTLRCDPISGHDNLYWYRRVMGKEIKFLLHFVKESKQDESGMPNNRFLAERTGGTYSTLKVQPAELEDSGVYFCASSQGVLYNEQFFGPGTRLTVL.

This clonotype was recorded at least ten times. The chain employs TRBV2 and TRBJ2-5; D gene ambiguous. CDR1 SNHLY and CDR2 FYNNEI come from the germline V gene. V lost 8 bases, J lost 5 bases, and 12 bases lay in between. CDR3 length: 12 amino acids. CDR3 region: CASCRERETQYF. The CDR3 DNA reads TGTGCCAGCTGTAGGGAAAGGGAGACCCAGTACTTC.

By sample share, this clonotype is medium-sized (0.01 to 0.1%). The chain uses TRBV10-3 and TRBJ1-1; D not resolved. Looked up from germline, CDR1 is ENHRY and CDR2 is SYGVKD. V was trimmed by 7 bases and J by 0 bases, leaving 9 bases between them. The CDR3 runs to 13 residues. The CDR3 DNA reads as TGTGCCATCAACCGACTAATGAACACTGAAGCTTTCTTT. Its translation is CAINRLMNTEAFF.

This clonotype appeared many times. V is TRBV12-3 or TRBV12-4 and J is TRBJ2-3, with 7 bases that match TRBD2. The length of the CDR3 is 15 residues. V was pared by 7 bases and J by 3 bases, with 10 bases of the junction left unmatched. The CDR3 spells CASNDGAGLTDTQYF. The DNA of the CDR3 is TGTGCCAGCAACGACGGAGCGGGATTAACAGATACGCAGTATTTT.

In its sample, this clonotype was seen many times. The chain recombines TRBV7-2 with TRBJ1-2, with 8 bases fitting TRBD1. Per the germline V gene, CDR1 is SGHTA and CDR2 is FQGNSA. The CDR3 sequence is 15 residues long. The trim removed 3 bases at V and 1 base at J, leaving 4 bases unmatched. CDR3 in amino acids: CASSFRQGINYGYTF. CDR3 bases: TGTGCCAGCAGCTTCCGACAGGGGATTAACTATGGCTACACCTTC.

This clonotype has ten or more counts. The V call is TRBV9, the J call TRBJ2-5; TRBD1 aligns across 9 bases. Trimming took 5 bases from V and 5 from J; bases not matched to a gene: 7. This CDR3 comprises 14 residues. Germline loops: CDR1 SGDLS, CDR2 YYNGEE. CDR3 in amino acids: CASSVQGAGETQYF. In DNA form, the CDR3 reads TGTGCCAGCAGTGTACAGGGGGCAGGGGAGACCCAGTACTTC.

This clonotype showed up many times. This rearrangement joins TRBV5-1 to TRBJ1-1, with a tentative D call TRBD1 (5 bases). Per the germline V gene, CDR1 is SGHRS and CDR2 is YFSETQ. Trimming removed 1 base at V and 8 bases at J, with 15 bases between. The CDR3 is made up of 14 amino acids. The CDR3 DNA follows: TGCGCCAGCAGCTTGAGCCAGGGTGGCGGCGAAGCTTTCTTT. It translates to CASSLSQGGGEAFF.

This clonotype was seen ten or more times. V is TRBV9 and J is TRBJ2-2; D is possibly TRBD1 (5 bases). This CDR3 has 18 residues. Germline V gene sequence: CDR1 SGDLS, CDR2 YYNGEE. V lost 1 base and J 3 bases, leaving 19 bases between the germline ends. The CDR3 nucleotides are TGTGCCAGCAGCGTAAGGTTGCGGCAGGGTGGTTACACCGGGGAGCTGTTTTTT. Amino acids: CASSVRLRQGGYTGELFF.

The chain employs TRBV20-1 and TRBJ2-5, with D perhaps TRBD2 (6 bases). Trimming took 0 bases from V and 2 from J, leaving 10 bases between them. The CDR3 length is 14 residues. Germline V gene data show CDR1 as DFQATT and CDR2 as SNEGSKA (reference sequence). CDR3 in amino acids: CSARDWLAQETQYF. CDR3 nucleotide sequence: TGCAGTGCTAGAGATTGGCTAGCGCAAGAGACCCAGTACTTC.

The chain has TRBV11-2 and TRBJ1-1, with no clear D. V lost 1 base to trimming and J lost 9 bases, with 18 bases between them. The CDR3 is 15 amino acids. Germline V CDR1 and CDR2: SGHAT, FQNNGV. The CDR3 loop reads CASSLALSGGSQAFF. As DNA, the CDR3 is TGTGCCAGCAGCTTAGCCCTCTCAGGCGGGAGCCAAGCTTTCTTT. The full variable domain, rest sourced from reference TRBV11-2 and TRBJ1-1, is EAGVAQSPRYKIIEKRQSVAFWCNPISGHATLYWYQQILGQGPKLLIQFQNNGVVDDSQLPKDRFSAERLKGVDSTLKIQPAKLEDSAVYLCASSLALSGGSQAFFGQGTRLTVV.

There are many counts of this clonotype. The chain recombines TRBV29-1 with TRBJ1-1; D gene uncertain. Germline V CDR1 and CDR2: SQVTM, ANQGSEA. Trimming took 5 bases from V and 2 from J, leaving 9 bases between them. This CDR3 has 12 amino acids. CDR3 DNA sequence: TGCAGCGTTCTGACGGGTAACACTGAAGCTTTCTTT. Translation: CSVLTGNTEAFF. Filled out from reference TRBV29-1 and TRBJ1-1, the complete variable domain reads SAVISQKPSRDICQRGTSLTIQCQVDSQVTMMFWYRQQPGQSLTLIATANQGSEATYESGFVIDKFPISRPNLTFSTLTVSNMSPEDSSIYLCSVLTGNTEAFFGQGTRLTVV.

The chain uses TRBV28 and TRBJ2-7; TRBD1 aligns across 8 bases. J gave up 4 bases and V 6 bases, and 11 bases lay outside the gene matches. The CDR3 contains 15 residues. Per germline, CDR1 MDHEN and CDR2 SYDVKM. CDR3 DNA sequence: TGTGCCAGCAGCTCCGTAGGGACAGGTGCGTACGAGCAGTACGTC. Protein sequence: CASSSVGTGAYEQYV.

The V and J genes are TRBV30 and TRBJ2-2; no definite D call. The germline gives CDR1 GTSNPN, CDR2 SVGIG (reference sequence). V lost 1 base and J 1 base, leaving 1 base between the germline ends. CDR3 length: 12 amino acids. The CDR3 coding sequence is TGTGCCTGGAGTGGGAACACCGGGGAGCTGTTTTTT. Amino acids: CAWSGNTGELFF.

V is TRBV7-6 and J is TRBJ2-1; TRBD1 agrees at 7 bases. CDR3 length: 15 amino acids. V gave up 2 bases and J gave up 10 bases; unmatched junction bases: 11. Germline V gene sequence: CDR1 SGHVS, CDR2 FNYEAQ. The CDR3 sequence: CASSLFGTGVFEQFF. CDR3 DNA sequence: TGTGCCAGCAGCTTATTCGGAACAGGGGTCTTCGAGCAGTTCTTC.

This clonotype has a count of ten or more. J is TRBJ2-3 and V is TRBV7-2, with no clear D. From germline, CDR1 is SGHTA and CDR2 FQGNSA. V lost 0 bases and J lost 1, with 5 bases in between. This CDR3 has 14 residues. In DNA form, the CDR3 reads TGTGCCAGCAGCTTAGCCCGGGGCACAGATACGCAGTATTTT. It translates to CASSLARGTDTQYF.

This clonotype has a count of ten or more. An end of the junction does not agree with germline; a read error may underlie this. This chain connects TRBV7-2 to TRBJ2-5; TRBD2 is a possible D gene (6 bases). Germline CDR1 is SGHTA and CDR2 is FQGNSA. The CDR3 contains 11 residues. In nucleotides, the CDR3 is TGTGCCAGCAGCTTTCTTGGGACTGTGTTCTTC. As protein: CASSFLGTVFF.

This clonotype came up many times. The V gene is TRBV12-3 or TRBV12-4, the J gene TRBJ2-3; 7 nucleotides match TRBD1. The length of the CDR3 is 14 residues. The junction had 7 bases not matched to a gene; V was cut back by 6 bases and J by 4 bases. This CDR3 reads CASRLTGYADTQYF. In DNA, the CDR3 is TGTGCCAGCAGGTTGACAGGGTACGCAGATACGCAGTATTTT.